This T cell receptor beta chain emerged from a study of early T cells in non-severe SARS-CoV-2 infection. MiXCR, applied by TCRdb to the 5' RACE reads, yields one record per CDR3 protein. This table holds around 58,000 distinct CDR3 sequences, about 7.7% found once. This CDR3 region has 19 residues. Germline trimming cut 1 base from V and 1 base from J; bases unmatched to any gene: 9. CDR1 MGHRA and CDR2 YSYEKL come from the germline V gene. This clonotype was observed a few times. The J gene is TRBJ2-3, the V gene TRBV4-1; 12 nucleotides align to TRBD2. The material sequenced was whole blood, taken at baseline. This sequence was found in an adult who was a healthcare worker with PCR-confirmed SARS-CoV-2 infection or an uninfected control (not recorded which). The CDR3: CASSQGLAGVRDGTDTQYF. The CDR3 bases are TGCGCCAGCAGCCAAGGACTAGCGGGAGTCCGGGATGGCACAGATACGCAGTATTTT.